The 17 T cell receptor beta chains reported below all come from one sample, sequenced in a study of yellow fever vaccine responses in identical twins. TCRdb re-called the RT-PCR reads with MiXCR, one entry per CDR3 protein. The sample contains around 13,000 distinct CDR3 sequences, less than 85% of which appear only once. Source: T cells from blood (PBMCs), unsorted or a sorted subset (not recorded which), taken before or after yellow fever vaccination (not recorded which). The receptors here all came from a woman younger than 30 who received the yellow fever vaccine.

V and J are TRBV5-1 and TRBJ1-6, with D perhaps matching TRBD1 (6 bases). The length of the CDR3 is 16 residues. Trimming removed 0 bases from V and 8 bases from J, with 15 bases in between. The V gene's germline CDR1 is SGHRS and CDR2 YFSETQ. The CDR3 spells CASSLGGTSLHSPLHF. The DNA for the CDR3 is TGCGCCAGCAGCTTGGGCGGGACATCGCTGCATTCACCCCTCCACTTT. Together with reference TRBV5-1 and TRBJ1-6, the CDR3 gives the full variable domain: KAGVTQTPRYLIKTRGQQVTLSCSPISGHRSVSWYQQTPGQGLQFLFEYFSETQRNKGNFPGRFSGRQFSNSRSEMNVSTLELGDSALYLCASSLGGTSLHSPLHFGNGTRLTVT.

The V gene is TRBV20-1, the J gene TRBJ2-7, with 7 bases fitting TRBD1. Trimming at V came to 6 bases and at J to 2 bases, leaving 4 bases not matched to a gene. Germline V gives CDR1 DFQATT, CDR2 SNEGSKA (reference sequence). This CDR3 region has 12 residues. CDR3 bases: TGCAGTGCCCAGGGGACAGCCTACGAGCAGTACGTC. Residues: CSAQGTAYEQYV.

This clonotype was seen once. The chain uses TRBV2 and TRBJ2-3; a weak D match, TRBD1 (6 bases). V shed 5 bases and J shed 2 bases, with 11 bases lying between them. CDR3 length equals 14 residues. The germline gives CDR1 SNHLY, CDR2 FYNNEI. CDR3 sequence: CASSWGRNTDTQYF. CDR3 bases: TGTGCCAGCAGTTGGGGGCGCAACACAGATACGCAGTATTTT.

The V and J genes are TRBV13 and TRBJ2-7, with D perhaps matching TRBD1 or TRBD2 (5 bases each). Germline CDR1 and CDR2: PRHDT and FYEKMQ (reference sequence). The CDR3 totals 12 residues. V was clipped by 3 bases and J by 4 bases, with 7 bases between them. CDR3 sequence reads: CASSFEGYEQYV. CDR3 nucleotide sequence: TGTGCCAGCAGCTTCGAGGGGTACGAGCAGTACGTC.

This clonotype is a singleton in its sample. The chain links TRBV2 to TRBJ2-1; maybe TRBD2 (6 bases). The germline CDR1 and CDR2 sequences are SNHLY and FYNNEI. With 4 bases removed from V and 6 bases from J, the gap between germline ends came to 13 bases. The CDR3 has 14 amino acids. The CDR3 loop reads CASSVGTGSNEQFF. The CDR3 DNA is TGTGCCAGCAGTGTCGGGACTGGGTCCAATGAGCAGTTCTTC.

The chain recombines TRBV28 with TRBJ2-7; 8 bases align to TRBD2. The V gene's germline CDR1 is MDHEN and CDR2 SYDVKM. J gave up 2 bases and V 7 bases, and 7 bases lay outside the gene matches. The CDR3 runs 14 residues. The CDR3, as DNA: TGTGCCAGCACCCACGGGGGGGACACCTACGAGCAGTACTTC. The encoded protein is CASTHGGDTYEQYF.

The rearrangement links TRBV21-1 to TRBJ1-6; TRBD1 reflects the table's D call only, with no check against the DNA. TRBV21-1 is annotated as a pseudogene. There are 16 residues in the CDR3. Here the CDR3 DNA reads TGTGCCAGCAGCAAAGAAGGACAGGATCGGGATTCACCCCTCCACTTT. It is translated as CASSKEGQDRDSPLHF.

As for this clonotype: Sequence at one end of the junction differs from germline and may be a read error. The CDR3 spells CSARDKGNEQFF. The CDR3 DNA is TGCAGCGCTAGAGATAAGGGAAATGAGCAGTTCTTC. This chain uses TRBV20-1 with TRBJ2-1; unclear D gene. CDR3 length: 12 residues. CDR1 DFQATT and CDR2 SNEGSKA come from the germline V gene (reference sequence).

The CDR3 loop is CATSGPAGYINEQFF. The CDR3, as DNA: TGTGCCACCAGCGGTCCAGCGGGATATATAAATGAGCAGTTCTTC. The chain carries TRBV24-1 and TRBJ2-1, with 7 bases aligning to TRBD2. CDR1 and CDR2 from the germline V gene are KGHDR and SFDVKD. The length of the CDR3 is 15 residues. V lost 7 bases to trimming and J lost 7 bases; unmatched junction nucleotides: 12.

CDR3 in amino acids: CSARGGGWDQPQHF. The CDR3 DNA is TGCAGTGCTCGCGGGGGTGGTTGGGATCAGCCCCAGCATTTT. The chain is built from TRBV20-1 and TRBJ1-5; tentative D call: TRBD1 (5 bases). This CDR3 comprises 14 residues. The germline V gene has CDR1 DFQATT and CDR2 SNEGSKA (reference sequence). The ends were cut back, 5 bases at V and 5 bases at J, with 16 bases in the middle.

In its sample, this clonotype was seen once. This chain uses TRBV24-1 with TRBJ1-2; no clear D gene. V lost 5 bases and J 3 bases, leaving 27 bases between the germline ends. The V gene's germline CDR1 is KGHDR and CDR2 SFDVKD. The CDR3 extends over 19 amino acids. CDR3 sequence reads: CATSVPARKGRLGDYGYTF. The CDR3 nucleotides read TGTGCCACCAGTGTGCCCGCTCGGAAAGGGCGACTCGGGGACTATGGCTACACCTTC.

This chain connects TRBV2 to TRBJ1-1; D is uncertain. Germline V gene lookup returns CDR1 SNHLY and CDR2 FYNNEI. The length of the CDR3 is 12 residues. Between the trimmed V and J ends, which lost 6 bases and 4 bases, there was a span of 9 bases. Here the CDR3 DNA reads TGTGCCAGCAGAATTGGGGTCACTGAAGCTTTCTTT. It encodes CASRIGVTEAFF.

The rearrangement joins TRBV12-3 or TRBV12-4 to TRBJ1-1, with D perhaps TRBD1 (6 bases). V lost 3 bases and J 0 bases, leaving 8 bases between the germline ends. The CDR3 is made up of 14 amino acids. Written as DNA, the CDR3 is TGTGCCAGCAGTTTTAACAGGGTGAACACTGAAGCTTTCTTT. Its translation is CASSFNRVNTEAFF.

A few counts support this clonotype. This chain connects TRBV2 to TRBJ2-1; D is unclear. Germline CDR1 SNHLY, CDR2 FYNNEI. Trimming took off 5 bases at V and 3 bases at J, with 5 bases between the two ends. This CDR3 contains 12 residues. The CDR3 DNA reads TGTGCCAGCAGTAGTATCTACAATGAGCAGTTCTTC. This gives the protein CASSSIYNEQFF. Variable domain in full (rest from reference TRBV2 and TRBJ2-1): EPEVTQTPSHQVTQMGQEVILRCVPISNHLYFYWYRQILGQKVEFLVSFYNNEISEKSEIFDDQFSVERPDGSNFTLKIRSTKLEDSAMYFCASSSIYNEQFFGPGTRLTVL.

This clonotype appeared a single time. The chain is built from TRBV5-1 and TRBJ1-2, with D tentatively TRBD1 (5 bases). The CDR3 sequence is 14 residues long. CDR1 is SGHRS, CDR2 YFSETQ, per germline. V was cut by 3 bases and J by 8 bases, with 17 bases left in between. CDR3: CASSYSGRDGGYTF. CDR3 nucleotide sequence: TGCGCCAGCAGCTACTCTGGCAGGGACGGCGGCTACACCTTC.

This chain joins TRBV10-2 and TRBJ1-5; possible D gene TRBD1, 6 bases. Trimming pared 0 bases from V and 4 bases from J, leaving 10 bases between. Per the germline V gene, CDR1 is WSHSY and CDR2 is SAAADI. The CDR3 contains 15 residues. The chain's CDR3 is CASSESRGANQPQHF. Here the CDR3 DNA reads TGCGCCAGCAGTGAGTCGAGGGGGGCGAATCAGCCCCAGCATTTT.

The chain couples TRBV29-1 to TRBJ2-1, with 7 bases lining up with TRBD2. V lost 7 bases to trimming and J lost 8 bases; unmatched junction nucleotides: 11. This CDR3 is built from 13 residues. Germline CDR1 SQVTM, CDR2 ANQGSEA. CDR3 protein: CSARSGGRDEQFF. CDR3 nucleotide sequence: TGCAGCGCAAGGTCGGGGGGAAGGGATGAGCAGTTCTTC.